This passage covers 8 T cell receptor beta chains from one sample sequenced in a study of patients and donors after allogeneic stem cell transplantation. From the RT-PCR reads, TCRdb called clonotypes with MiXCR, one entry per CDR3 protein. The table records roughly 200,000 distinct CDR3 sequences, 40% to 45% of them present only once. The sequenced material came from blood, either unsorted or a sorted T cell fraction (not recorded which). The receptors come from a human donor who was either an allogeneic HSCT recipient or a stem cell or donor lymphocyte infusion donor (not recorded which). It is not recorded whose cells these are; they may come from a transplant donor.

This clonotype was detected only a few times. The rearrangement links TRBV28 to TRBJ2-5, with unresolved D. Trimming removed 8 bases at V and 5 bases at J, with 9 bases between. CDR3 length: 11 amino acids. Germline V CDR1 and CDR2: MDHEN, SYDVKM. This chain's CDR3 is CASGPEETQYF. The CDR3 DNA sequence: TGTGCCAGCGGGCCCGAGGAGACCCAGTACTTC.

The rearrangement uses TRBV27 and TRBJ1-5; TRBD1 might be the D (6 bases). The CDR3 runs 14 residues. Germline V CDR1 and CDR2: MNHEY, SMNVEV (reference sequence). Trimming took off 6 bases at V and 5 bases at J, with 14 bases between the two ends. The CDR3 DNA is TGTGCCAGCAGCGACGGAGGGGGGCATCAGCCCCAGCATTTT. It codes for CASSDGGGHQPQHF.

The chain joins TRBV15 to TRBJ1-6, with 9 bases fitting TRBD1. Unmatched junction bases numbered 4, after V lost 6 bases and J lost 4 bases. Germline V gene lookup returns CDR1 LNHNV and CDR2 YYDKDF (reference sequence). This CDR3 has 15 residues. The CDR3 region is CATSMDRGYNSPLHF. In nucleotides, the CDR3 is TGTGCCACCAGTATGGACAGGGGTTATAATTCACCCCTCCACTTT.

In its sample, this clonotype was seen a few times. The chain has TRBV12-3 or TRBV12-4 and TRBJ1-6; no reliable D call. CDR3 length equals 12 residues. Trimming shortened V by 8 bases and J by 7 bases, and 9 bases separated the two germline ends. This CDR3 is CASGGGNSPLHF. For the CDR3, the DNA is TGTGCCAGCGGTGGTGGAAATTCACCCCTCCACTTT.

A few counts support this clonotype. The chain links TRBV4-2 to TRBJ2-7; 9 nucleotides match TRBD1. In germline, CDR1 is LGHNA, CDR2 YNFKEQ. CDR3 size: 16 residues. V lost 4 bases, J lost 3 bases, and 10 bases stayed unmatched. CDR3 protein: CASSLGQGPPLYEQYF. DNA for the CDR3: TGTGCCAGCAGCCTCGGACAGGGGCCCCCTCTCTACGAGCAGTACTTC.

This clonotype was seen more than once but under ten times. V and J are TRBV28 and TRBJ1-6, with 7 bases identical to TRBD1. The CDR3 is 15 residues long. The junction had 9 bases not matched to a gene; V was cut back by 7 bases and J by 6 bases. The V gene's germline CDR1 is MDHEN and CDR2 SYDVKM. The chain's CDR3 is CASTLGGQLNSPLHF. DNA for the CDR3: TGTGCCAGCACCCTAGGGGGACAGCTTAATTCACCCCTCCACTTT.

The chain recombines TRBV6-2 or TRBV6-3 with TRBJ2-1; TRBD2 matches at 11 bases. Germline CDR1 and CDR2: MNHEY and SVGEGT. V shed 2 bases, J shed 7 bases, and the junction held 13 bases outside the gene matches. CDR3 size: 18 residues. The CDR3 protein is CASSYRGPGTSGLNEQFF. The CDR3 DNA reads as TGTGCCAGCAGTTACCGAGGGCCCGGGACTAGCGGACTTAATGAGCAGTTCTTC.

The CDR3 here is CASSRPRDDEQFF. The CDR3 bases are TGCGCCAGCAGCCGCCCCCGAGACGATGAGCAGTTCTTC. The genes are TRBV5-1 and TRBJ2-1; D gene ambiguous. The CDR3 spans 13 residues. The germline CDR1 and CDR2 sequences are SGHRS and YFSETQ. V was pared by 4 bases and J by 8 bases, with 13 bases between.